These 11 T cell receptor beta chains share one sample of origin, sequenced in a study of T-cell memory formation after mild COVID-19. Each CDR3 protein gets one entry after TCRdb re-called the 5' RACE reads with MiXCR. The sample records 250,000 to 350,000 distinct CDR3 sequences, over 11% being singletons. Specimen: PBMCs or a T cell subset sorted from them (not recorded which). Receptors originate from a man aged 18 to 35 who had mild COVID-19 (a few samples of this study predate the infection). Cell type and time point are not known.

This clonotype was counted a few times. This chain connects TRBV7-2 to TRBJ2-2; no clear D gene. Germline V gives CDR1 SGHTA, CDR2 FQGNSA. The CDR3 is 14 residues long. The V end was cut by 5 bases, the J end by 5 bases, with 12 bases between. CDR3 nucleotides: TGTGCCAGCAGCCCTCCGACCGAGACCGGGGAGCTGTTTTTT. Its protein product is CASSPPTETGELFF.

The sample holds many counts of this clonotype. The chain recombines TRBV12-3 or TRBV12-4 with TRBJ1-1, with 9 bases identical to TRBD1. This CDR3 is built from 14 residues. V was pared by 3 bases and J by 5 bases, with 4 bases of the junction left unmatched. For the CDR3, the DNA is TGTGCCAGCAGTTTGGGACAGGGAGGGACTGAAGCTTTCTTT. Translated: CASSLGQGGTEAFF.

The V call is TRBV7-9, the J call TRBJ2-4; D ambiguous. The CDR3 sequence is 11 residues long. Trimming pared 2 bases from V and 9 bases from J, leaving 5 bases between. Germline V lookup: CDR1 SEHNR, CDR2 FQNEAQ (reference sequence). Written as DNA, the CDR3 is TGTGCCAGCAGCTTATACACCATTCAGTACTTC. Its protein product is CASSLYTIQYF.

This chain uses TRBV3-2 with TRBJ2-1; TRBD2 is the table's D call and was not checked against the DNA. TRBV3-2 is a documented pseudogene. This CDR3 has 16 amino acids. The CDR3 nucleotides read TGTGCCAGCAGCCAAGCCTGTGGGGGAGGTGACAATGAGCAGTTCTTC. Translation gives CASSQACGGGDNEQFF.

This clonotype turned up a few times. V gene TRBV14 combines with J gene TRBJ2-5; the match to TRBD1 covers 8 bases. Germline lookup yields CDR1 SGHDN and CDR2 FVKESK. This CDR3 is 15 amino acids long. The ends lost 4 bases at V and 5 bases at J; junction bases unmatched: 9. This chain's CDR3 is CASSLDRGMVETQYF. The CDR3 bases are TGTGCCAGCAGCCTTGACAGGGGAATGGTTGAGACCCAGTACTTC.

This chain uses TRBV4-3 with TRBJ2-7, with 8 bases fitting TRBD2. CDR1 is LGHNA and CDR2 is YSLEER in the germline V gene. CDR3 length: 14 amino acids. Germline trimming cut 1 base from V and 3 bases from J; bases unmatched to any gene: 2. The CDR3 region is CASSQVSGSYEQYF. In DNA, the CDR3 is TGCGCCAGCAGCCAAGTAAGCGGGAGCTACGAGCAGTACTTC.

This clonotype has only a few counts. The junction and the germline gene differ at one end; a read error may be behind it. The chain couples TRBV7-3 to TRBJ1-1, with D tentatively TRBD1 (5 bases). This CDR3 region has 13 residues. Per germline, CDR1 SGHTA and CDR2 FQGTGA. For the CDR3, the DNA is TGTGCCAGCAGCCTCCGACAGAACTCTGAAGCTTTCTTT. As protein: CASSLRQNSEAFF.

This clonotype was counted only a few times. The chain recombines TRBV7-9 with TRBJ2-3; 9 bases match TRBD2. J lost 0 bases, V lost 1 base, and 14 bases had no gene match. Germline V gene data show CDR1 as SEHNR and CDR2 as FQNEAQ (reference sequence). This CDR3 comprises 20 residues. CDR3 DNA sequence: TGTGCCAGCAGCTTAGGGCTTGTACGGCTAGCGGGGAGAAGCACAGATACGCAGTATTTT. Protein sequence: CASSLGLVRLAGRSTDTQYF.

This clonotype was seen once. The CDR3 DNA reads TGTGCCAGCAGCGTGGGAGCGGGGTACCAAGAGACCCAGTACTTC. Translating it yields CASSVGAGYQETQYF. J is TRBJ2-5 and V is TRBV9, with 7 bases matching TRBD2. J gave up 0 bases and V 2 bases, and 4 bases lay outside the gene matches. Germline V lookup: CDR1 SGDLS, CDR2 YYNGEE. The CDR3 runs to 15 residues.

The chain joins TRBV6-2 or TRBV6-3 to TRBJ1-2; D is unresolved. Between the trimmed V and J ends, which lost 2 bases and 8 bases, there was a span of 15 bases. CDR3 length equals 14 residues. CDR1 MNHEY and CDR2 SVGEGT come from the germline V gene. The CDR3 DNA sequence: TGTGCCAGCAGTTACGCAGGAGTAATGGTCGGCTACACCTTC. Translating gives CASSYAGVMVGYTF.

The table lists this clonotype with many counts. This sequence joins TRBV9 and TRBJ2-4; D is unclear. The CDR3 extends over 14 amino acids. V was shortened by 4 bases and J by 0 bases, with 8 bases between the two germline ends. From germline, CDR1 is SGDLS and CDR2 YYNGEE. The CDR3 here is CASSPLLAKNIQYF. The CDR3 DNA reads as TGTGCCAGCAGCCCTTTGTTAGCCAAAAACATTCAGTACTTC.